This passage covers 32 T cell receptor beta chains from one sample sequenced in a study of blood T cell repertoires in COVID-19. Sequencing used immunoSEQ multiplex PCR; TCRdb keeps in-frame clones, though not all of them. The sample holds a few hundred thousand clones, around 90% seen once. Material for sequencing was peripheral blood. The receptors here all came from a woman aged 25 to 39 with COVID-19, enrolled during active disease.

This chain connects TRBV5-5 to TRBJ2-7; 12 bases align to TRBD2. With 2 bases clipped from V and 3 bases from J, the junction kept 9 bases outside the gene matches. The CDR3 is 17 residues long. The germline CDR1 and CDR2 sequences are SGHKS and YYEKEE (reference sequence). CDR3 loop: CASSFGLAGSSYYEQYF. The CDR3 DNA is TGTGCCAGCAGCTTCGGACTAGCGGGGTCCTCCTACTACGAGCAGTACTTC.

V usage is TRBV6-6 and J usage is TRBJ1-1, with TRBD1 identical over 7 bases. V was pared by 4 bases and J by 4 bases, with 6 bases of the junction left unmatched. The CDR3 runs 14 residues. Germline V CDR1 and CDR2: MNHNY, SVGAGI (reference sequence). CDR3 nucleotide sequence: TGTGCCAGCAGTTCCAACAGGGGCGGCACTGAAGCTTTCTTT. Translating it yields CASSSNRGGTEAFF.

This chain uses TRBV2 with TRBJ1-3; D is ambiguous. Trimming cost V 6 bases and J 6 bases, with 6 bases left between them. The CDR3 is 11 amino acids. Germline V CDR1 and CDR2: SNHLY, FYNNEI. The CDR3 DNA is TGTGCCAGCAGCGCTAAAAACACCATATATTTT. As protein: CASSAKNTIYF.

The genes are TRBV18 and TRBJ2-3; 8 bases align to TRBD1. This CDR3 contains 17 residues. The germline V gene has CDR1 KGHSH and CDR2 LQKENI. The V segment lost 5 bases and the J segment 1 base; nucleotides outside the gene matches: 11. This CDR3 is CASSMGQPGQGTDTQYF. CDR3 coding DNA: TGTGCCAGCTCAATGGGGCAACCGGGACAGGGCACAGATACGCAGTATTTT.

This chain uses TRBV3-1 (or the pseudogene TRBV3-2) with TRBJ2-7; TRBD2 aligns across 15 bases. The germline V gene has CDR1 LGHDT and CDR2 YNNKEL (reference sequence). CDR3 length: 18 residues. The junction had 11 bases not matched to a gene; V was cut back by 4 bases and J by 4 bases. The DNA for the CDR3 is TGTGCCAGCAGCCGAATGGGACTAGCGGGAGGTGTAACGTACGAGCAGTACTTC. This gives the protein CASSRMGLAGGVTYEQYF.

The V gene is TRBV27, the J gene TRBJ2-3, with 10 bases that match TRBD2. Trimming cost V 5 bases and J 2 bases; bases outside gene matches: 13. The germline CDR1 and CDR2 sequences are MNHEY and SMNVEV (reference sequence). This CDR3 has 18 amino acids. As DNA, the CDR3 is TGTGCCAGCAGTCCAAGACCTCTAGCGGGGGACCTCACAGATACGCAGTATTTT. It encodes CASSPRPLAGDLTDTQYF.

This CDR3 reads CAWSVVSGSHEQFF. For the CDR3, the DNA is TGTGCCTGGAGTGTCGTTAGCGGGAGCCATGAGCAGTTCTTC. V and J are TRBV30 and TRBJ2-1; 9 nucleotides align to TRBD2. This CDR3 region has 14 residues. From germline, CDR1 is GTSNPN and CDR2 SVGIG (reference sequence). The V gene end was trimmed by 0 bases and the J gene end by 8 bases; junction bases not matched to a gene: 5.

The chain combines TRBV15 with TRBJ2-7; 8 bases line up with TRBD1. J gave up 3 bases and V 3 bases, and 4 bases lay outside the gene matches. The CDR3 runs to 14 residues. The germline CDR1 and CDR2 sequences are LNHNV and YYDKDF (reference sequence). CDR3 loop: CATSRDREFYEQYF. CDR3 DNA sequence: TGTGCCACCAGCAGGGACAGGGAGTTCTACGAGCAGTACTTC.

V is TRBV7-2 and J is TRBJ2-3, with 7 positions matching TRBD2. Germline V gene lookup returns CDR1 SGHTA and CDR2 FQGNSA. The CDR3 covers 12 residues. V shed 1 base and J 9 bases; nucleotides not matched to a gene: 1. CDR3 sequence (DNA): TGTGCCAGCAGCTTAGAAGCGGGAACGCAGTATTTT. This gives the protein CASSLEAGTQYF. Using reference TRBV7-2 and TRBJ2-3 for the parts outside the CDR3, the full variable domain is GAGVSQSPSNKVTEKGKDVELRCDPISGHTALYWYRQSLGQGLEFLIYFQGNSAPDKSGLPSDRFSAERTGGSVSTLTIQRTQQEDSAVYLCASSLEAGTQYFGPGTRLTVL.

The chain carries TRBV11-2 and TRBJ1-2; D perhaps matches TRBD1 (6 bases). CDR1 and CDR2 (germline): SGHAT, FQNNGV. The CDR3 loop spans 15 amino acids. Deletions cut 2 bases from V and 6 bases from J, with 16 bases between. The DNA for the CDR3 is TGTGCCAGCAGCTTAACGGGGCTAGCAGGGGATGGCTACACCTTC. It encodes CASSLTGLAGDGYTF.

This chain links TRBV29-1 with TRBJ2-1; 8 nucleotides align to TRBD2. There are 14 residues in the CDR3. CDR1 and CDR2 from the germline V gene are SQVTM and ANQGSEA. J gave up 6 bases and V 5 bases, and 9 bases lay outside the gene matches. The CDR3 protein is CSVNPGLVRNEQFF. The CDR3 DNA reads as TGCAGCGTTAACCCGGGACTAGTTCGCAATGAGCAGTTCTTC.

The genes are TRBV27 and TRBJ1-5, with 8 bases that match TRBD1. This CDR3 contains 13 residues. Germline V gene sequence: CDR1 MNHEY, CDR2 SMNVEV (reference sequence). V lost 6 bases and J lost 6; bases outside the gene matches: 4. This chain's CDR3 is CASRDRVGQPQHF. CDR3 bases: TGTGCCAGCAGGGACAGGGTAGGTCAGCCCCAGCATTTT.

The V call is TRBV4-3, the J call TRBJ1-1, with no clear D. Germline CDR1 is LGHNA and CDR2 is YSLEER. CDR3 length: 15 residues. The V end lost 0 bases, the J end lost 1 base, and 9 bases lay between the germline ends. In DNA, the CDR3 is TGCGCCAGCAGCCAAGATAGAACTTGGAACACTGAAGCTTTCTTT. This sequence encodes CASSQDRTWNTEAFF.

This rearrangement joins TRBV30 to TRBJ2-2; 9 bases are a match to TRBD2. The CDR3 totals 17 residues. CDR1 is GTSNPN, CDR2 SVGIG, per germline (reference sequence). The V and J ends lost 6 bases and 7 bases, in that order; junction bases with no gene match: 18. The CDR3 DNA reads as TGTGCCTGCAACCACCGGGGTAGCGGGAGTGTAGGCGGGGAGCTGTTTTTT. Its translation is CACNHRGSGSVGGELFF.

The chain employs TRBV10-3 and TRBJ2-3, with TRBD2 identical over 10 bases. Germline CDR1 and CDR2: ENHRY and SYGVKD. CDR3 length: 15 residues. The V segment lost 6 bases and the J segment 1 base; nucleotides outside the gene matches: 4. CDR3 sequence (DNA): TGTGCCATCAGAGCTAGCGGGAGAGGCACAGATACGCAGTATTTT. It is translated as CAIRASGRGTDTQYF.

The V and J genes are TRBV7-2 and TRBJ2-7; TRBD2 matches at 12 bases. The CDR3 is 13 residues long. J was trimmed by 5 bases and V by 4 bases; bases with no gene match: 0. Per germline, CDR1 SGHTA and CDR2 FQGNSA. DNA of the CDR3: TGTGCCAGCAGCTGGACTAGCGGGGACGAGCAGTACTTC. Protein product: CASSWTSGDEQYF.

The J gene is TRBJ1-1, the V gene TRBV7-9; D is possibly TRBD1 (5 bases). Germline-derived CDR1 and CDR2 are SEHNR and FQNEAQ (reference sequence). The CDR3 runs 13 residues. V lost 0 bases and J 7 bases, leaving 9 bases between the germline ends. CDR3 sequence reads: CASSLAAGNEAFF. In DNA form, the CDR3 reads TGTGCCAGCAGCTTAGCGGCAGGGAATGAAGCTTTCTTT.

V gene TRBV2 combines with J gene TRBJ1-5; D is uncertain. The germline CDR1 and CDR2 sequences are SNHLY and FYNNEI. V gave up 3 bases and J gave up 2 bases, with 14 bases separating them. The CDR3 spans 16 residues. In DNA form, the CDR3 reads TGTGCCAGCAGTGAGAAGGAGGCGTCGGGCAATCAGCCCCAGCATTTT. This gives the protein CASSEKEASGNQPQHF.

V and J are TRBV28 and TRBJ1-5; 8 bases line up with TRBD1. The CDR3 runs 18 residues. The germline V gene encodes CDR1 MDHEN and CDR2 SYDVKM. V was clipped by 2 bases and J by 2 bases; unmatched bases: 11. The chain's CDR3 is CASSLLRQGRLGNQPQHF. Here the CDR3 DNA reads TGTGCCAGCAGTTTACTCAGACAGGGGAGGTTGGGCAATCAGCCCCAGCATTTT.

About this clone: At one of its ends the junction is not consistent with the germline gene, which may arise from a read error. The V call is TRBV7-7, the J call TRBJ1-4; a weak D match, TRBD1 (5 bases). The CDR3 sequence is 15 residues long. Germline V gene lookup returns CDR1 SSHAT and CDR2 FNYEAQ (reference sequence). The CDR3 DNA reads as TGTGCTAGCAGCCTGAATTGGGGGGCTAATGAAAAACTGTTTTTT. This gives the protein CASSLNWGANEKLFF.

The chain uses TRBV2 and TRBJ1-5; D uncertain. The V gene lost 4 bases and the J gene lost 0 bases, with 7 bases spanning the gap. CDR3 size: 14 residues. CDR1 and CDR2 (germline): SNHLY, FYNNEI. The CDR3 bases are TGTGCCAGCAGTGTCGCGTATAGCAATCAGCCCCAGCATTTT. It specifies CASSVAYSNQPQHF.

This chain's CDR3 is CASSQAQGPKVYEQYF. CDR3 in DNA: TGTGCCAGCAGCCAGGCACAGGGGCCAAAAGTCTACGAGCAGTACTTC. The rearrangement joins TRBV14 to TRBJ2-7; 7 bases fit TRBD1. The CDR3 spans 16 residues. Losses at the gene ends were 3 bases for V and 3 bases for J; bases not matched to a gene: 11. Germline CDR1 and CDR2: SGHDN and FVKESK.

The chain recombines TRBV20-1 with TRBJ1-1, with a possible D match to TRBD1 (5 bases). This CDR3 has 11 residues. The V end lost 8 bases, the J end lost 5 bases, and 12 bases lay between the germline ends. Germline loops: CDR1 DFQATT, CDR2 SNEGSKA (reference sequence). This CDR3 reads CSFWGGTEAFF. CDR3 in DNA: TGCAGTTTCTGGGGGGGGACTGAAGCTTTCTTT.

This sequence joins TRBV29-1 and TRBJ2-3, with 16 bases that match TRBD2. Germline V lookup: CDR1 SQVTM, CDR2 ANQGSEA. The CDR3 has 16 residues. Trimming removed 4 bases from V and 4 bases from J; junction bases left unmatched: 5. Written as DNA, the CDR3 is TGCAGCGTTGTTGGGACTAGCGGGAGGGCCCCAGATACGCAGTATTTT. Its translation is CSVVGTSGRAPDTQYF.

The chain joins TRBV2 to TRBJ1-1, with 7 bases that match TRBD1. Germline CDR1 is SNHLY and CDR2 is FYNNEI. V was pared by 6 bases and J by 1 base, with 8 bases of the junction left unmatched. This CDR3 region has 15 residues. The CDR3 reads CASRGTGTENTEAFF. The CDR3 DNA reads as TGTGCCAGCAGGGGGACTGGGACAGAGAACACTGAAGCTTTCTTT.

This sequence joins TRBV7-9 and TRBJ1-1; maybe TRBD1 (5 bases). V lost 0 bases and J lost 11, with 13 bases in between. The CDR3 is 13 amino acids. Germline assignment: CDR1 SEHNR and CDR2 FQNEAQ (reference sequence). The CDR3 region is CASSLAGTSGAFF. CDR3 sequence (DNA): TGTGCCAGCAGCTTAGCTGGGACTTCGGGGGCTTTCTTT.

V is TRBV24-1 and J is TRBJ1-1; 7 bases are shared with TRBD1. The CDR3 spans 13 residues. After removal of 8 bases from V and 2 bases from J, the junction contained 4 bases not matched to a gene. Germline CDR1 KGHDR, CDR2 SFDVKD. CDR3 residues: CATTTGANTEAFF. Written as DNA, the CDR3 is TGTGCCACCACTACAGGGGCCAACACTGAAGCTTTCTTT.

The chain joins TRBV27 to TRBJ1-1, with TRBD1 as a possible D gene (5 bases). Between the trimmed V and J ends, which lost 5 bases and 1 base, there was a span of 17 bases. CDR1 is MNHEY and CDR2 is SMNVEV in the germline V gene (reference sequence). The CDR3 runs to 16 residues. CDR3 DNA: TGTGCCAGCAGTCCCTCGGGGGGGGGAAAGAACACTGAAGCTTTCTTT. It codes for CASSPSGGGKNTEAFF.

The chain uses TRBV4-1 and TRBJ1-4; possibly TRBD1 for D (5 bases). CDR1 and CDR2 from the germline V gene are MGHRA and YSYEKL. The ends were cut back, 3 bases at V and 17 bases at J, with 22 bases in the middle. The CDR3 loop spans 14 amino acids. CDR3 sequence: CASSQVTVGPTRFF. The CDR3 nucleotides read TGCGCCAGCAGCCAGGTGACGGTGGGGCCAACGCGTTTTTTT.

The chain combines TRBV9 with TRBJ2-7, with TRBD2 matching over 12 bases. V lost 0 bases and J lost 2; bases outside the gene matches: 0. The CDR3 length is 15 residues. The germline gives CDR1 SGDLS, CDR2 YYNGEE. Here the CDR3 reads CASSVASGRAYEQYF. As DNA, the CDR3 is TGTGCCAGCAGCGTAGCTAGCGGGAGGGCCTACGAGCAGTACTTC.

The V and J genes are TRBV10-2 and TRBJ2-3, with TRBD2 matching over 10 bases. Germline trimming cut 8 bases from V and 5 bases from J; bases unmatched to any gene: 7. The CDR3 length is 14 residues. CDR1 and CDR2 (germline): WSHSY, SAAADI. In DNA form, the CDR3 reads TGCGCCAGCGTCCCCGGGACTAGCGTAGATACGCAGTATTTT. Translated, it gives CASVPGTSVDTQYF.

This clone came up a few times. V is TRBV3-1 (or the pseudogene TRBV3-2) and J is TRBJ1-4; possible D gene TRBD1, 6 bases. V lost 4 bases and J lost 10, with 10 bases in between. CDR3 length: 12 amino acids. The V gene's germline CDR1 is LGHDT and CDR2 YNNKEL (reference sequence). The CDR3: CASSLSGAKLFF. The CDR3, as DNA: TGTGCCAGCAGCCTCTCAGGGGCAAAACTGTTTTTT.